These T cell receptor beta chains were read from a single sample in a study of cytomegalovirus exposure and HLA in healthy donors. Produced via immunoSEQ multiplex PCR; TCRdb's table is partial and in-frame only. This table holds around 200,000 clones, roughly 84% found once. Input material: PBMCs. These receptors came from a girl aged 2 to 9 in good health and CMV-seropositive. Both conserved end residues are trimmed from each CDR3.

cdr3_length,v_call,cdr3_aa
14,TRBV4-1,ASRRLQGQFGDTQY
14,TRBV12-5,ASGLLPRDMNTEAF
17,TRBV5-6,ASSLGYQRAPSGANVLT
12,TRBV27,ASSWFLGVNEQF
13,TRBV7-2,ASSADSGGTDTQY
16,TRBV27,ASGGEAGVISGANVLT
17,TRBV30,AWRTWAGGSAVLNTEAF
14,TRBV5-1,ASSLGLAGVGNEQF
13,TRBV7-3,ASSLSGGYTDTQY
13,TRBV6-1,ASIAGPPGNSPLH
13,TRBV11-2,ASSLAGRANEKLF
11,TRBV5-6,ASSPGRDYGYT
13,TRBV6-4,ASSVQTGNDNEQF
10,TRBV27,ASSSPDYGYT
11,TRBV10-2,ASRGATTGELF
13,TRBV30,AWSPVGGWSCGYT
12,TRBV6-5,ASSDRGPGQPQH
10,TRBV30,AWSMLGETQY
12,TRBV5-4,ASSLESRTDTQY
19,TRBV27,ASSLSPLLAGEVASYNEQF
12,TRBV10-3,AIPLNDREYGYT
17,TRBV5-4,ASSLGGGLAGAGTGELF
14,TRBV25-1,ASSGGAGSNGFEAF
12,TRBV27,ASSIGTGGDTQY
12,TRBV7-3,ASRTGSGANVLT
10,TRBV28,ASSLYNSPLH
12,TRBV7-2,ASSFSGTAYEQY
14,TRBV5-1,ASKRRGEGMNTEAF
14,TRBV5-1,ASSLARTGSTDTQY
10,TRBV29-1,SVLDLNTEAF
14,TRBV4-1,ASSRQASGSSYEQY
11,TRBV5-1,ASSLAGSYEQY
11,TRBV10-2,ASSGTGNYGYT
13,TRBV7-8,ASNPDRFRTYEQF
12,TRBV9,ASSVPGQGYGYT
13,TRBV7-8,ASSNSGTEDYGYT
13,TRBV6-1,ASSEAGGYNSPLH
14,TRBV5-1,ASSLDPTGAKNEQF
15,TRBV4-1,ASSPQQGVSYNSPLH
15,TRBV30,AWSVRVGRGDNQPQH